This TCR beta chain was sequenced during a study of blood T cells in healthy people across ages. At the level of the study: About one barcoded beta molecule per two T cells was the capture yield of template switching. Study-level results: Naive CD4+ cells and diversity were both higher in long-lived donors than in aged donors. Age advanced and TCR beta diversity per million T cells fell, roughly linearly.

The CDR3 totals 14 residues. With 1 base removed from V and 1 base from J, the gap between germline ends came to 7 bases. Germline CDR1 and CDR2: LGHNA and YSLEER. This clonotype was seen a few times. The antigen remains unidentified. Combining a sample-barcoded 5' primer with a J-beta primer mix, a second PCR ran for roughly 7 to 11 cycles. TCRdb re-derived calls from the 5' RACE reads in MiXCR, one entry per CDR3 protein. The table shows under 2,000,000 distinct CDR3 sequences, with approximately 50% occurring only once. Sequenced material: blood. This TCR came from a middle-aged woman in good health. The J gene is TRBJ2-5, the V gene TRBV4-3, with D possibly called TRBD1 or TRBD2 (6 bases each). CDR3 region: CASSQAGAQETQYF. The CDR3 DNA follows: TGCGCCAGCAGCCAAGCGGGGGCCCAAGAGACCCAGTACTTC.